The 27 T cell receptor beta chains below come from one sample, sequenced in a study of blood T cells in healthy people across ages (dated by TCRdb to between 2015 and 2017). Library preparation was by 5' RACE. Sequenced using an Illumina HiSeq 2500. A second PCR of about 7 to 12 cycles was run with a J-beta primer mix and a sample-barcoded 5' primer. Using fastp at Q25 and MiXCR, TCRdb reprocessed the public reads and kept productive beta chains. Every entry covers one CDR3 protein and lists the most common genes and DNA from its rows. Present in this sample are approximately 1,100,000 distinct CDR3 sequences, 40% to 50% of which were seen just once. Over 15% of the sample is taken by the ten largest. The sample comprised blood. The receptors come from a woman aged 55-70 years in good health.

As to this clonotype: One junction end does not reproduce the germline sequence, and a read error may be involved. In DNA, the CDR3 is TGTGCCGGCAGCTCCTGGACGGGAGGCTCGGGTGGCTACACCTTC. Protein: CAGSSWTGGSGGYTF. This sequence joins TRBV7-2 and TRBJ1-2; D is uncertain. The germline gives CDR1 SGHTA, CDR2 FQGNSA. The CDR3 is 15 residues long.

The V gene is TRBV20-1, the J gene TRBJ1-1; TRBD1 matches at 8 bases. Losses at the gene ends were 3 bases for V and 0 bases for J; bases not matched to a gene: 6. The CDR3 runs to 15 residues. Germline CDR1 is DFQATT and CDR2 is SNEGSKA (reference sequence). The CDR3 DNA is TGCAGTGCTAGCCCCTGGACAGGGATGAACACTGAAGCTTTCTTT. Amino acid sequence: CSASPWTGMNTEAFF.

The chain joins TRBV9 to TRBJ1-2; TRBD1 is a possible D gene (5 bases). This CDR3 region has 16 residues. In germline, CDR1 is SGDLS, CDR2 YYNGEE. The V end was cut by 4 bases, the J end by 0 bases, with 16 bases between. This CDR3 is CASSPGGARANYGYTF. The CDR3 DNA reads TGTGCCAGCAGCCCGGGCGGGGCGAGAGCTAACTATGGCTACACCTTC.

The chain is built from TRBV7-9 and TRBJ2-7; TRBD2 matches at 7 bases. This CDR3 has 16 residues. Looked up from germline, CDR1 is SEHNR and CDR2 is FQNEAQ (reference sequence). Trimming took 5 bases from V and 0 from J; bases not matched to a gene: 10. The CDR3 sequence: CASSTLAGEYSYEQYF. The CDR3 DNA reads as TGTGCCAGCAGCACTCTCGCGGGGGAGTACTCCTACGAGCAGTACTTC.

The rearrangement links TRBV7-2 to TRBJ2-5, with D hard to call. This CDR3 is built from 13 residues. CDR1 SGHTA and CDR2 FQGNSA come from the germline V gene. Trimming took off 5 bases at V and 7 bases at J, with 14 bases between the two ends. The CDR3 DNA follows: TGTGCCAGCAGCGAGCTAGGGTCCGCGACCCAGTACTTC. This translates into CASSELGSATQYF.

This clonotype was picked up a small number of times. CDR3 sequence reads: CSARTSGTREQYF. The CDR3, as DNA: TGCAGTGCTCGGACTAGCGGGACACGCGAGCAGTACTTC. The gene calls are TRBV20-1 and TRBJ2-7; TRBD2 matches at 12 bases. Looked up from germline, CDR1 is DFQATT and CDR2 is SNEGSKA (reference sequence). The trim removed 5 bases at V and 6 bases at J, leaving 5 bases unmatched. This CDR3 spans 13 amino acids.

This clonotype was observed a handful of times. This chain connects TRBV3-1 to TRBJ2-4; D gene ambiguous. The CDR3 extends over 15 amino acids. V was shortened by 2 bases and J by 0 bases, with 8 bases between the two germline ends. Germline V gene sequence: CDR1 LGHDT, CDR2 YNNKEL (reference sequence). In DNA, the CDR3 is TGTGCCAGCAGCCAACGACCGCTAGCCAAAAACATTCAGTACTTC. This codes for CASSQRPLAKNIQYF.

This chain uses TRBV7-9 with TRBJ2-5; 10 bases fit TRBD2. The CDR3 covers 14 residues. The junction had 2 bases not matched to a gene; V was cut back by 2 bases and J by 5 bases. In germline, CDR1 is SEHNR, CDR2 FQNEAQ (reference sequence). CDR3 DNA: TGTGCCAGCAGCTTAACTAGCGGGACGGAGACCCAGTACTTC. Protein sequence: CASSLTSGTETQYF.

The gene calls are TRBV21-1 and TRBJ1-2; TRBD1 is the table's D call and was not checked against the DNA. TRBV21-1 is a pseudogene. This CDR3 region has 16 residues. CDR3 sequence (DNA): TGTGCCAGCAGCTTGAACAGGGGCGGCGGATTGTATGGCTACACCTTC. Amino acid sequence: CASSLNRGGGLYGYTF.

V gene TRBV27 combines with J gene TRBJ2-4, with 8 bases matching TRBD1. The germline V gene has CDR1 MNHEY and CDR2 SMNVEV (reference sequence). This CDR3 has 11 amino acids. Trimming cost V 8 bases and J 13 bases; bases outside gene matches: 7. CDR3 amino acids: CASLTGDEQYF. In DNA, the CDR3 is TGTGCCAGCCTGACAGGGGATGAGCAGTACTTC.

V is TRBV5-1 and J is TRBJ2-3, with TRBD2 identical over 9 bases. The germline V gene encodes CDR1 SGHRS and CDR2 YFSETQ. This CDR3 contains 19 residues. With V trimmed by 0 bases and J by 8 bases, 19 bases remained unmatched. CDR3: CASSLALTSGFENTGTQYF. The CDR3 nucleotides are TGCGCCAGCAGCTTGGCTCTGACTAGCGGTTTCGAGAACACGGGTACGCAGTATTTT.

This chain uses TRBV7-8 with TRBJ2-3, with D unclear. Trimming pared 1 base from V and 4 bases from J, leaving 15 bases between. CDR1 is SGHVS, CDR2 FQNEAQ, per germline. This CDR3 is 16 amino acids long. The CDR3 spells CASSLETGMGADTQYF. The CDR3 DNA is TGTGCCAGCAGCTTAGAGACGGGCATGGGCGCAGATACGCAGTATTTT.

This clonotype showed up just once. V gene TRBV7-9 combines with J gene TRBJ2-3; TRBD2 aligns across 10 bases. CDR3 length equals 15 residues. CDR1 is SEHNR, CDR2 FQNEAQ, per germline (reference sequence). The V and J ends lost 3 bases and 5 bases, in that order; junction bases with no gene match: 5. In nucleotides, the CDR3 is TGTGCCAGCAGCTTTCTAGCGGGAGTGGGAGATACGCAGTATTTT. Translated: CASSFLAGVGDTQYF.

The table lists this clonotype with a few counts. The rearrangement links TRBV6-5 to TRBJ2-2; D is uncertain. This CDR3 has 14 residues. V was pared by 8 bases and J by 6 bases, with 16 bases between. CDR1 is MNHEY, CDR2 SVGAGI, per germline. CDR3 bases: TGTGCCAGCTTTGGCAAGATACGGCCCGGGGAGCTGTTTTTT. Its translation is CASFGKIRPGELFF.

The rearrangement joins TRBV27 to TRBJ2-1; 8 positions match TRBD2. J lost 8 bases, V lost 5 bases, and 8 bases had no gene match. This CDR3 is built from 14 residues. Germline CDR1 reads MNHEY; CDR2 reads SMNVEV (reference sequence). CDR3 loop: CASSLSGTGYEQFF. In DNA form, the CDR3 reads TGTGCCAGCAGTCTTAGCGGGACTGGCTATGAGCAGTTCTTC.

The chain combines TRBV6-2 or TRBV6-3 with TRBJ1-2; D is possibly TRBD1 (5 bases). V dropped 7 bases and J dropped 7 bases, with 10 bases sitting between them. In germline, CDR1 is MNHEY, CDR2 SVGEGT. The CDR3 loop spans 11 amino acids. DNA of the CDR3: TGTGCCAGCATGCAGGGCGTTGGCTACACCTTC. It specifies CASMQGVGYTF.

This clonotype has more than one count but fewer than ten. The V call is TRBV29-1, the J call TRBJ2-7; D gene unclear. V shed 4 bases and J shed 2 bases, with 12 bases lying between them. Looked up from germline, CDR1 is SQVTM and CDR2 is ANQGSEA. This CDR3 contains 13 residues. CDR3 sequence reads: CSVAGSPPYEQYF. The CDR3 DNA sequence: TGCAGCGTTGCCGGATCCCCTCCCTACGAGCAGTACTTC.

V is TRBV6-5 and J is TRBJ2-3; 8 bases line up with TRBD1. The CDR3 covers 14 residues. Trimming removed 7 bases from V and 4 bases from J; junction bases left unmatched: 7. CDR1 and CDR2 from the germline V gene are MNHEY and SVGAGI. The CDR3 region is CASTETGVSDTQYF. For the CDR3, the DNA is TGTGCCAGCACCGAGACAGGGGTCTCAGATACGCAGTATTTT.

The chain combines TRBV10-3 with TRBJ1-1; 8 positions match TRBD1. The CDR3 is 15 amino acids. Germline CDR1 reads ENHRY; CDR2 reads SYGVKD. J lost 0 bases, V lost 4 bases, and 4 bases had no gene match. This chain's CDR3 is CAISGDRTMNTEAFF. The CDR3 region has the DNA TGTGCCATCAGTGGGGACAGGACCATGAACACTGAAGCTTTCTTT.

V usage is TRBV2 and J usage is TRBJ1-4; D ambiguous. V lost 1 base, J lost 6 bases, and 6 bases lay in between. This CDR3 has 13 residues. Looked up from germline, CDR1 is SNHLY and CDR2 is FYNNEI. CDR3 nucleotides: TGTGCCAGCAGTGAAGGCACTTATGAAAAACTGTTTTTT. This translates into CASSEGTYEKLFF.

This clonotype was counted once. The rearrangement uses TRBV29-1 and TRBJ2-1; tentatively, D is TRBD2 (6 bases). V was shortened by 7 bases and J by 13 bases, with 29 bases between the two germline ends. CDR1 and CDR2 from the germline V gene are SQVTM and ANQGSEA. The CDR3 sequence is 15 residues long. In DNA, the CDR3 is TGCAGCGCTAGTAGGGGTCTCGGGGAGGTGGGGACCCAGTTCTTC. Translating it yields CSASRGLGEVGTQFF.

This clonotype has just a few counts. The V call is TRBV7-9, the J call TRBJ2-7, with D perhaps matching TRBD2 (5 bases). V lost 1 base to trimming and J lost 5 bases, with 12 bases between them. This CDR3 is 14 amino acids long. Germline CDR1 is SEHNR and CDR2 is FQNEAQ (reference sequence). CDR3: CASSLVLEGHEQYF. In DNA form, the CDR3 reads TGTGCCAGCAGCTTAGTGTTAGAGGGCCACGAGCAGTACTTC.

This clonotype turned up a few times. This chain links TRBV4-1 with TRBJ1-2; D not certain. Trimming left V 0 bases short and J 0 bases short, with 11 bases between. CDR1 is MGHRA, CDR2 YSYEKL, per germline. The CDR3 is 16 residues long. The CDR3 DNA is TGCGCCAGCAGCCAAGATCCGGGATCCGCTAACTATGGCTACACCTTC. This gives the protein CASSQDPGSANYGYTF.

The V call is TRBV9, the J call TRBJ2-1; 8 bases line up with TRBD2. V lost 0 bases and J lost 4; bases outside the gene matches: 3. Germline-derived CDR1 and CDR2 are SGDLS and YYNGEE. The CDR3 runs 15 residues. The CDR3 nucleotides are TGTGCCAGCAGCGTAGAACAGCGGGAGTACAATGAGCAGTTCTTC. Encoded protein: CASSVEQREYNEQFF.

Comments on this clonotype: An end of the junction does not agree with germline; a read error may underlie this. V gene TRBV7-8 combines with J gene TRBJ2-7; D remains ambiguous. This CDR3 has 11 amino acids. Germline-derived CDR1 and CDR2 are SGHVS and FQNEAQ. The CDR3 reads CASSYTDEQYF. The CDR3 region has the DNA TGCGCCAGCAGCTACACCGACGAGCAGTACTTC.

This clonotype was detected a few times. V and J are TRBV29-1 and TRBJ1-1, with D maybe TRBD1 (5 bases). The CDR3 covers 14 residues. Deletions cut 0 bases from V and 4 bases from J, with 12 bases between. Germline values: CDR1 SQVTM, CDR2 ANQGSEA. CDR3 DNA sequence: TGCAGCGTTGAAGATGTCGGGGGGGTCACTGAAGCTTTCTTT. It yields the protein CSVEDVGGVTEAFF.

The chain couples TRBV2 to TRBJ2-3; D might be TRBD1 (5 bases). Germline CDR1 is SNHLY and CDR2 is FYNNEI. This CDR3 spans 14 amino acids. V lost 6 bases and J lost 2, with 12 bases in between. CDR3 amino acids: CASRDGAVTDTQYF. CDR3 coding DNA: TGTGCCAGCAGGGATGGGGCAGTCACAGATACGCAGTATTTT.